Sequencing of this T cell receptor beta chain was carried out in a study of blood T cells in healthy people across ages. The CDR3 loop spans 17 amino acids. The V and J ends lost 1 base and 8 bases, in that order; junction bases with no gene match: 9. As for this clonotype: Its specificity is unknown.

Points from the study as a whole: Estimated diversity across one million T cells was deemed an underestimate.

The authors ran a second PCR of roughly 6 to 12 cycles using a sample-barcoded 5' primer and a J-beta primer mix. From the 5' RACE reads, TCRdb called clonotypes with MiXCR, one entry per CDR3 protein. This repertoire shows 1.5 million to 2 million distinct CDR3 sequences, almost 35% found once; its top ten account for 10% to 12%. The sample taken for sequencing was blood. The clonotype comes from a woman aged 25-40 years in good health. The rearrangement uses TRBV12-3 or TRBV12-4 and TRBJ2-1, with 12 bases lining up with TRBD2. The CDR3 nucleotides are TGTGCCAGCAGTTTAGGTTGGACTAGCGGGGCCCCCGATGAGCAGTTCTTC. It translates to CASSLGWTSGAPDEQFF.